This TCR beta chain stems from a study of human T cells and chemical hapten exposure. Noted time point: patch test 3, about 24 weeks after DPC sensitization. Stated treatment: therapeutic diphenylcyclopropenone sensitization with weekly scalp DPC. CDR1 is SNHLY and CDR2 is FYNNEI in the germline V gene. V shed 6 bases and J 4 bases; nucleotides not matched to a gene: 8. This CDR3 is built from 15 residues. This clonotype was counted a few times. TCRdb analysed the RACE reads with MiXCR anew, one entry per CDR3 protein. In the table there are 50,000 or so distinct CDR3 sequences, 9.9% of which are singletons.

Material: whole blood, obtained in connection with sensitization to the hapten diphenylcyclopropenone (DPC). The chain uses TRBV2 and TRBJ1-4, with 7 bases lining up with TRBD1. This TCR derives from a woman in her 40s with alopecia areata. Some clones in this sample may be carry-over from other donors' samples. The CDR3 bases are TGTGCCAGCAGACCCGGGGACAGCTATAATGAAAAACTGTTTTTT. Its protein product is CASRPGDSYNEKLFF.